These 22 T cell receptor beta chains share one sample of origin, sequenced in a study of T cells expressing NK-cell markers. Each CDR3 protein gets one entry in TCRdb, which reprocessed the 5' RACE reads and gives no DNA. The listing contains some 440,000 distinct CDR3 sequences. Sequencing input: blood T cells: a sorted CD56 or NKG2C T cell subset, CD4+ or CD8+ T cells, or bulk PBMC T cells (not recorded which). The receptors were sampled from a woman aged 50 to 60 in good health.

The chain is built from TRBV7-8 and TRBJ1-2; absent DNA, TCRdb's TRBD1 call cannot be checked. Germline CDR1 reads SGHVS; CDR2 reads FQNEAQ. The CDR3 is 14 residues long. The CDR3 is CASSYRDRDNGYTF.

The CDR3: CASSEGPFSYEQYF. The rearrangement joins TRBV2 to TRBJ2-7; lacking DNA, the TRBD1 call made by TCRdb goes unchecked. Germline loops: CDR1 SNHLY, CDR2 FYNNEI. CDR3 length: 14 amino acids.

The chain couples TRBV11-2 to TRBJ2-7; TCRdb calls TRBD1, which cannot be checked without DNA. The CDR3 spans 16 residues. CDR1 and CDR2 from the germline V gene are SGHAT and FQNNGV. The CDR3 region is CASSLVGTGRSYEQYF.

The CDR3 sequence: CASSLTGRLPNQPQHF. The J gene is TRBJ1-5, the V gene TRBV7-8. The CDR3 is 16 amino acids. Germline assignment: CDR1 SGHVS and CDR2 FQNEAQ.

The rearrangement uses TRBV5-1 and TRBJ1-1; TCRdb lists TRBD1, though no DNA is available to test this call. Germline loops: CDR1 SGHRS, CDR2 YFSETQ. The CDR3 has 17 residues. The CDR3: CASSPYPTPGHGNEAFF.

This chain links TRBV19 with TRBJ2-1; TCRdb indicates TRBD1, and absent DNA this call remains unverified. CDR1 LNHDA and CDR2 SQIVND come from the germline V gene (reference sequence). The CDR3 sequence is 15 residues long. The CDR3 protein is CASSIGVDRETEQFF.

The CDR3 loop reads CAWSGDTAGTEAFF. The gene calls are TRBV30 and TRBJ1-1; TCRdb's assignment of TRBD1 cannot be checked, as there is no DNA. Per germline, CDR1 GTSNPN and CDR2 SVGIG (reference sequence). CDR3 length: 14 residues. Full variable domain (remainder filled in from reference TRBV30 and TRBJ1-1): SQTIHQWPATLVQPVGSPLSLECTVEGTSNPNLYWYRQAAGRGLQLLFYSVGIGQISSEVPQNLSASRPQDRQFILSSKKLLLSDSGFYLCAWSGDTAGTEAFFGQGTRLTVV.

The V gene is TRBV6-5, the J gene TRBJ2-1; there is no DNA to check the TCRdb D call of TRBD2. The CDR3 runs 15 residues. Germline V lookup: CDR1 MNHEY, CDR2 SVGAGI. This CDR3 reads CASSPRGLAENEQFF.

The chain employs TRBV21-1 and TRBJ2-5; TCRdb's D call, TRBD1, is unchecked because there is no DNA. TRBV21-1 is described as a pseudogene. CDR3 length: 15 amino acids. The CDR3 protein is CASSKVVGQGETQYF.

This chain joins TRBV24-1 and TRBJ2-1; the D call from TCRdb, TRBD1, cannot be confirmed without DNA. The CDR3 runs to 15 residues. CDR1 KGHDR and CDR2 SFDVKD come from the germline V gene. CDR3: CATSDPGNLNNEQFF.

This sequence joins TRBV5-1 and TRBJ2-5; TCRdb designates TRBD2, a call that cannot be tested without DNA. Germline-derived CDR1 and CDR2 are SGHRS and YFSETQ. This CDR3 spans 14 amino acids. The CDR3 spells CASSFLAEAKTQYF.

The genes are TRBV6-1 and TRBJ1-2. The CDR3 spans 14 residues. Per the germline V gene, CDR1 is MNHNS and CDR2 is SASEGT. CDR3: CASSEELRLGGYTF.

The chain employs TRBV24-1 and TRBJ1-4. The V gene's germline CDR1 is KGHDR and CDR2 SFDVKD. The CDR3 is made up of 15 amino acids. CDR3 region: CATSDSRAEGEKLFF.

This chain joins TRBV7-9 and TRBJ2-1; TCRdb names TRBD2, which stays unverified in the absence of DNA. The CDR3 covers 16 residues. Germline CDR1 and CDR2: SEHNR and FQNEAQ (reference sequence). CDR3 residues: CASSQGLAGDYNEQFF.

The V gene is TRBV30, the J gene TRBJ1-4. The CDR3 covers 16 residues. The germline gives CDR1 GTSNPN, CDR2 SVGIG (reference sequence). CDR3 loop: CAWSVRSRGNNEKLFF.

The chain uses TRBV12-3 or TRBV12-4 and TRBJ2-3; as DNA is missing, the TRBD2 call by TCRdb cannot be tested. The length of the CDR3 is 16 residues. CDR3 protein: CASSSGTRSSTDTQYF.

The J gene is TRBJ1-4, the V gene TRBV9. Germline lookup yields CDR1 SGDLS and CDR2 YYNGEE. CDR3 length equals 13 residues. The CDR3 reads CASSVDSREKLFF.

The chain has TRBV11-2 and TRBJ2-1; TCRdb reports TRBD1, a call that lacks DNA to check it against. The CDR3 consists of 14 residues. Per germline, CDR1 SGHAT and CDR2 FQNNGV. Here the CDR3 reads CASSLGYGNNEQFF.

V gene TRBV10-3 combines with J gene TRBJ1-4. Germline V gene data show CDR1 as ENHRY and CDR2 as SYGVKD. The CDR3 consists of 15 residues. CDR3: CAISERGTNNEKLFF.

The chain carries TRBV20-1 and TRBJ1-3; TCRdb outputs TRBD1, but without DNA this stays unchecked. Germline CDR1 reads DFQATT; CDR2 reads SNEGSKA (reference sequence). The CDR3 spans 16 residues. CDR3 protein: CSASTTGGFGTNTIYF.

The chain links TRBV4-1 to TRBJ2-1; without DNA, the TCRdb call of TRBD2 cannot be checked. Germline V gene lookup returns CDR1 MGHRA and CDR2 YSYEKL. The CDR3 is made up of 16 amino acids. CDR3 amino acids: CASSPAGGLADQEQFF.

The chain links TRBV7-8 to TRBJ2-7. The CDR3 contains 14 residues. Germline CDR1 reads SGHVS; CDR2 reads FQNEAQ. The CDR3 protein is CASSFSGSFNEQYF.